A selection of T cell receptor beta chains follows, all from one sample in a study of blood T cell repertoires in COVID-19. The assay was immunoSEQ multiplex PCR, and TCRdb's table has in-frame clones only and misses some. The data hold a few hundred thousand clones, with around 80% observed a single time. Material for sequencing was peripheral blood. These receptors were obtained from a woman aged 40 to 50 who had recovered from COVID-19. CDR3s include the opening cysteine and the closing phenylalanine or tryptophan. Each record gives: clone size, V gene, J gene, D gene, CDR3 protein, CDR3 DNA. The D gene is left open where the match is weak. Clone size appears in some rows only: once, few, many, or a class for an expanded clone.

clone size: -
V gene: TRBV29-1
J gene: TRBJ2-3
D gene: TRBD2
CDR3 protein: CSVPGGKDTQYF
CDR3 DNA: TGCAGCGTCCCCGGGGGGAAAGATACGCAGTATTTT

clone size: once
V gene: TRBV7-2
J gene: TRBJ2-3
D gene: -
CDR3 protein: CASSKGTSTDTQYF
CDR3 DNA: TGTGCCAGCAGCAAAGGGACTTCCACAGATACGCAGTATTTT

clone size: -
V gene: TRBV5-1
J gene: TRBJ2-3
D gene: TRBD2
CDR3 protein: CASSLIAGGVTDTQYF
CDR3 DNA: TGCGCCAGCAGCTTAATTGCGGGGGGCGTTACAGATACGCAGTATTTT

clone size: -
V gene: TRBV3-1/TRBV3-2
J gene: TRBJ2-6
D gene: -
CDR3 protein: CASSQDGFSGANVLTF
CDR3 DNA: TGTGCCAGCAGCCAAGACGGTTTCTCTGGGGCCAACGTCCTGACTTTC

clone size: -
V gene: TRBV18
J gene: TRBJ2-7
D gene: TRBD1
CDR3 protein: CASSPAGTGGHEQYF
CDR3 DNA: TGTGCCAGCTCACCAGCCGGGACAGGGGGCCACGAGCAGTACTTC

clone size: -
V gene: TRBV7-2
J gene: TRBJ2-1
D gene: -
CDR3 protein: CASSFYPEQFF
CDR3 DNA: TGTGCCAGCAGCTTCTACCCTGAGCAGTTCTTC

clone size: -
V gene: TRBV11-3
J gene: TRBJ2-2
D gene: -
CDR3 protein: CASSLEGPLEGTGELFF
CDR3 DNA: TGTGCCAGCAGCTTAGAAGGCCCCCTCGAGGGCACCGGGGAGCTGTTTTTT

clone size: -
V gene: TRBV5-1
J gene: TRBJ2-3
D gene: TRBD2
CDR3 protein: CASSLKAGVSTDTQYF
CDR3 DNA: TGCGCCAGCAGCTTGAAAGCGGGGGTTAGCACAGATACGCAGTATTTT

clone size: -
V gene: TRBV10-1
J gene: TRBJ1-4
D gene: -
CDR3 protein: CASRAGRVEGKLFF
CDR3 DNA: TGCGCCAGCAGGGCGGGCAGAGTCGAGGGAAAACTGTTTTTT

clone size: -
V gene: TRBV29-1
J gene: TRBJ1-1
D gene: -
CDR3 protein: CSVELGQNTEAFF
CDR3 DNA: TGCAGCGTTGAATTGGGACAGAACACTGAAGCTTTCTTT

clone size: -
V gene: TRBV19
J gene: TRBJ2-2
D gene: -
CDR3 protein: CASRVGGTNTGELFF
CDR3 DNA: TGTGCCAGCCGAGTTGGAGGGACGAACACCGGGGAGCTGTTTTTT

clone size: -
V gene: TRBV7-2
J gene: TRBJ2-2
D gene: -
CDR3 protein: CASSLGFETGELFF
CDR3 DNA: TGTGCCAGCAGCTTAGGCTTTGAGACCGGGGAGCTGTTTTTT

clone size: few
V gene: TRBV7-2
J gene: TRBJ1-6
D gene: -
CDR3 protein: CASSLGPTGSNSPLHF
CDR3 DNA: TGTGCCAGCAGCTTAGGCCCCACAGGGTCCAATTCACCCCTCCACTTT

clone size: -
V gene: TRBV6-5
J gene: TRBJ2-7
D gene: TRBD1
CDR3 protein: CAIWGGQGISYEQYF
CDR3 DNA: TGTGCCATCTGGGGGGGACAGGGGATCTCCTACGAGCAGTACTTC

clone size: -
V gene: TRBV4-1
J gene: TRBJ1-6
D gene: -
CDR3 protein: CASTPGGWGNSPLHF
CDR3 DNA: TGCGCCAGCACCCCGGGGGGATGGGGGAATTCACCCCTCCACTTT

clone size: -
V gene: TRBV10-3
J gene: TRBJ1-1
D gene: -
CDR3 protein: CAISELQDGTEAFF
CDR3 DNA: TGTGCCATCAGTGAGTTACAGGACGGGACTGAAGCTTTCTTT

clone size: -
V gene: TRBV30
J gene: TRBJ1-5
D gene: -
CDR3 protein: CAWSKEGVQPQHF
CDR3 DNA: TGTGCCTGGAGTAAGGAAGGGGTCCAGCCCCAGCATTTT

clone size: once
V gene: TRBV28
J gene: TRBJ1-3
D gene: -
CDR3 protein: CASTLGGTLINTIYF
CDR3 DNA: TGTGCCAGCACCCTGGGGGGGACACTCATAAACACCATATATTTT

clone size: -
V gene: TRBV30
J gene: TRBJ1-6
D gene: -
CDR3 protein: CAWSVENFNSPLHF
CDR3 DNA: TGTGCCTGGAGTGTGGAGAATTTCAATTCACCCCTCCACTTT

clone size: -
V gene: TRBV6-4
J gene: TRBJ2-3
D gene: -
CDR3 protein: CASSEKWETDTQYF
CDR3 DNA: TGTGCCAGCAGTGAAAAGTGGGAGACAGATACGCAGTATTTT

clone size: -
V gene: TRBV6-5
J gene: TRBJ1-6
D gene: -
CDR3 protein: CASSYSRASLDSPLHF
CDR3 DNA: TGTGCCAGCAGTTATAGCAGGGCGAGCCTTGATTCACCCCTCCACTTT

clone size: few
V gene: TRBV19
J gene: TRBJ1-2
D gene: -
CDR3 protein: CASTLAGSNYGYTF
CDR3 DNA: TGTGCCAGTACGTTGGCAGGATCTAACTATGGCTACACCTTC